Below, one T cell receptor beta chain is given with its context. Its antigen remains unidentified. There are no base qualities to consult, and no much larger clone falls within one base. This sample stems from a study of identifying expanded T cells in peripheral blood (dated by TCRdb to about 2019). About the full investigation: Technical replicates were generated by sequencing separate aliquots of the same genomic DNA pool, and four replicates were compared pairwise.

Findings and caveats that apply to the study as a whole: Both the number of clones called differentially abundant and the false-positive rate were significantly reduced by the beta-binomial model across all healthy-donor time intervals. Across all healthy donors, variance in clone template counts between approximately 2-week samples was found to increase significantly with total template count. It was expected by the authors that biological variance in healthy repertoires might increase further over much longer intervals, such as months to years. Between technical replicates the binomial model flagged approximately 1.3 differentially abundant clones, whereas over about 2 weeks the binomial model flagged about 15 and over roughly 4 weeks around 19.

TCRbeta CDR3 regions were profiled with the immunoSEQ Assay using bias-controlled multiplex PCR amplification of genomic DNA. The source study handled its data this way. The absolute abundance of each unique TCRbeta CDR3 region was quantified after sequences were collapsed and filtered. Differential abundance was assessed using a binomial (Fisher-equivalent) model and a beta-binomial model in which time-dependent variance fitted from healthy donors was added. Any clone with fewer than 5 combined templates was excluded, and a clone was called differentially abundant if its Benjamini-Hochberg FDR was below 0.01. The form v = (b*log(k)+a)^2 was used to model beta-binomial variance as a function of total template count across the two samples. This is the immuneACCESS table as TCRdb keeps it, with only in-frame sequences that have V and J called. A part of the clones is gone; compared with another copy, unresolved V genes explain less than half, and the rest is unexplained. That table is the source of V, J and clone size, and D and trimming were worked out from the DNA. The sample profile shows around 100,000 clones; 80% to 90% of them were found once. Approximately 6% of the sample is in the top ten clones.

No immune events such as infections were documented for the healthy donors during the collection period. To calibrate time-dependent variance in a beta-binomial model of T-cell clone differential abundance, blood repertoires from healthy donors were used as a training cohort. There were roughly 10 healthy donors in the training cohort, of whom 3 were female and 7 were male. Donor ages ranged from about 29 to 65 years, with an average of approximately 43 years. Whole blood was collected from each healthy donor at three time points spaced around two weeks apart and obtained from a commercial supplier. Genomic DNA was extracted from unsorted whole blood for immunosequencing. The CDR3 has 15 amino acids, counting the end cysteine and phenylalanine. The kept DNA is CDR3 alone, 45 bases in frame from the first base. V is cut by 4 bases and J by 0 bases, and the space between the germline ends is 10 bases. CDR1 is given as MNHEY and CDR2 as SVGAGI, both from the germline V gene.

The chain was built from TRBV6-5 and TRBJ2-4, and the D gene may be TRBD1, 5 bases matching. The sequence derives from a person between 18 and 75 years old in good health. Sequenced input: blood. The sequenced DNA: TGTGCCAGCAGTTCTCAGGGATTAGCCAAAAACATTCAGTACTTC. Translation gives CASSSQGLAKNIQYF.